This T cell receptor beta chain derives from a study of vaccination and CD4 T cells after COVID-19. Overall study: Six males and four females, two Hispanic, made up the convalescents. The stimulating agents, overlapping spike peptides, came from SARS-CoV-2, HCoV-NL63, HCoV-OC43 and HCoV-229E. Study-wide results and limits: The rise in median SARS-CoV-2-reactive clonotypes, from approximately 23 to 38, was not significant.

Oncomine TCR Beta short-read sequencing was applied to DNA from cultured CD4+ T cells. MiXCR, run by TCRdb on the PCR reads, gives a single entry per CDR3 protein. This sample has about 11,000 distinct CDR3 sequences; approximately 53% occur once, and the top ten carry 10% to 15%. Germline V gene lookup returns CDR1 WNHNN and CDR2 SYGVQD (reference sequence). This CDR3 region has 15 residues. Trimming took 4 bases from V and 4 from J; bases not matched to a gene: 3. This clonotype was seen a handful of times. What it binds is unknown. Specified treatment: 10-day PBMC culture with coronavirus spike peptide pools or control peptides (ViraFEST assay). Fresh medium (containing IL-2) replaced half the medium on days 3 and 7.

Material: CD4+ T cells from blood, cultured in vitro. The chain employs TRBV10-1 and TRBJ2-2; 10 bases map to TRBD2. The TCR comes from a human donor who had recovered from COVID-19. CDR3 sequence (DNA): TGCGCCAGCAGTGCCCGGACTAGCGGCACCGGGGAGCTGTTTTTT. This translates into CASSARTSGTGELFF.